Described below is a single T cell receptor beta chain sequence and its context. This clone has more than one count but fewer than ten. Its recognized antigen is unknown. Base qualities are not at hand, and no much larger clone is one base apart. The source of the sample is a study of OX40 agonist ivuxolimab in advanced cancers. At the level of the whole study: Ivuxolimab was a fully human IgG2 agonistic monoclonal antibody targeting the costimulatory receptor OX40 (CD134). Intravenous ivuxolimab was administered to patients every 2 weeks at six dose levels: 0.01, 0.1, 0.3, 1.5, 3 and 10 mg/kg. Prior anti-PD-1, anti-PD-L1 or anti-CTLA-4 therapy was permitted, and less than 45% of dose-escalation patients had received checkpoint inhibitors. Of the approximately 53 patients in dose escalation, about 19 had hepatocellular carcinoma, around 15 had melanoma, 9 had renal cell carcinoma and 9 had head and neck cancer. A male proportion of about 79% and a mean age of about 60 years, ranging from 23 to 79, were recorded for the dose-escalation cohort. The paper reports the monotherapy dose-escalation portion (N ≈ 50 patients) of the phase I ivuxolimab trial. Peripheral TCRbeta sequencing was intended to test whether TCR sequence diversity was altered and clonal T-cell expansion was caused by ivuxolimab. Partial responses were achieved by three dose-escalation patients, of whom one had hepatocellular carcinoma and two had cutaneous melanoma. Broad study findings and their caveats: Low levels of normalized T-cell clonal expansion were also seen in some patients who did not respond. Which antigens the clonally expanded peripheral T cells were specific for was not determined. Clonal expansion of both CD4+ and CD8+ blood T cells was observed from baseline to week 6 at doses 0.1 to 3.0 mg/kg. In partial responders in the 0.1-3.0 mg/kg groups, normalized peripheral clonal expansion was found to be among the lowest, especially among CD8+ T cells. After ivuxolimab, more expanded clones were found on average in CD8+ T cells than in CD4+ T cells.

For sequencing of the TCRbeta CDR3 region, genomic DNA was extracted from the sorted cells. The immunoSEQ Assay was used to sequence the TCRbeta CDR3 regions. The table comes from immuneACCESS by way of TCRdb, which keeps in-frame sequences with V and J called. Part of the clones is missing from these tables; in studies checked, under half for an unresolved V gene and the rest for unknown reasons. For this sample the table gives tens of thousands of clones, of which roughly 87% were detected only once. More than 15% of the sample belongs to the ten largest clones. Patients with autoimmune disease history or receiving systemic immunosuppression were excluded from the trial. Peripheral blood for TCR sequencing was collected from all dose cohorts at baseline, on cycle 4 day 1, and on cycle 7 day 1. Samples came from an open-label, multicenter, first-in-human phase I dose-escalation trial of ivuxolimab. Adults with locally advanced or metastatic melanoma, renal cell, hepatocellular, or head and neck squamous cell carcinoma were enrolled in the trial. Before TCR sequencing, CD4+ and CD8+ T cells were separately sorted from peripheral blood.

CDR1 and CDR2 were assigned from the germline V gene as SGHVS and FNYEAQ. The cysteine opens and the phenylalanine closes a CDR3 of 14 amino acids. Of the read, only the CDR3 DNA is kept; its 42 bases are in frame from base 1. V lost 5 bases and J lost 7 bases, and the count of bases not matched to a germline gene is 8. Sample: CD4+ or CD8+ T cells sorted from blood, taken in a trial of the OX40 agonist ivuxolimab. The sequence is built from TRBV7-6 and TRBJ1-5; 7 junctional bases match TRBD1. The receptor comes from an adult with an advanced solid tumor such as melanoma, head and neck, liver or kidney cancer. The DNA sequence is TGTGCCAGCAGCCGGTGGGACAGTACCCAGCCCCAGCATTTT. Its protein reads: CASSRWDSTQPQHF. The full variable domain, with segments outside the CDR3 supplied by the reference TRBV7-6 and TRBJ1-5 proteins, appears as GAGVSQSPRYKVTKRGQDVALRCDPISGHVSLYWYRQALGQGPEFLTYFNYEAQQDKSGLPNDRFSAERPEGSISTLTIQRTEQRDSAMYRCASSRWDSTQPQHFGDGTRLSIL.